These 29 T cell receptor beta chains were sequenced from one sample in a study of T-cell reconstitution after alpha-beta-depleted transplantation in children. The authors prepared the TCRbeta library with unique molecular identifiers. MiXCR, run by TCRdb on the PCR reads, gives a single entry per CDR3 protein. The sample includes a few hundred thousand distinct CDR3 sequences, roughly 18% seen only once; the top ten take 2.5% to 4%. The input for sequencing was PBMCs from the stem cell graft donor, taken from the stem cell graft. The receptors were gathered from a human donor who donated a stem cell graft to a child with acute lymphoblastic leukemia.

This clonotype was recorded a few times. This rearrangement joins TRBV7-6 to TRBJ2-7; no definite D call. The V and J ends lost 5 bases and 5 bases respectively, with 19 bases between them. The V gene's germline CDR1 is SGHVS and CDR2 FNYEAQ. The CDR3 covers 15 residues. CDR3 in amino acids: CASSLVLGSPDEQYF. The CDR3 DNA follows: TGTGCCAGCAGCCTAGTACTGGGAAGTCCGGACGAGCAGTACTTC.

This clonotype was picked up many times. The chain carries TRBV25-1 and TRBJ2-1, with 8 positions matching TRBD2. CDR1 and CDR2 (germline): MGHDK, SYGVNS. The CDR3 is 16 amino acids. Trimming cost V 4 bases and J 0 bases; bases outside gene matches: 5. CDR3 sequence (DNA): TGTGCCAGCAGTGGCCGCGGGAGGCCCTCCTACAATGAGCAGTTCTTC. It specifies CASSGRGRPSYNEQFF.

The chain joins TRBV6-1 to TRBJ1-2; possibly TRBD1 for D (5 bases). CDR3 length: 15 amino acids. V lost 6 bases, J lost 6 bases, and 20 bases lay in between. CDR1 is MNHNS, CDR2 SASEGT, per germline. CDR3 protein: CASRDSGRGVNGYTF. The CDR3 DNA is TGTGCCAGCAGAGATTCAGGGAGGGGAGTTAATGGCTACACCTTC.

The CDR3 loop reads CASSHGQGDDEQYF. DNA of the CDR3: TGTGCCAGCAGCCATGGACAGGGCGACGACGAGCAGTACTTC. This sequence joins TRBV14 and TRBJ2-7, with TRBD1 matching over 8 bases. The ends lost 3 bases at V and 5 bases at J; junction bases unmatched: 6. CDR1 and CDR2 from the germline V gene are SGHDN and FVKESK. The CDR3 has 14 residues.

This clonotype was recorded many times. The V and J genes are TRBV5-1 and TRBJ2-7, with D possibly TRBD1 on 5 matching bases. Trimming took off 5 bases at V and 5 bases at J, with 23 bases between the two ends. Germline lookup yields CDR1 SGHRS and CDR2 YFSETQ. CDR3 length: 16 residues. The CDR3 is CASRVAYQNRINEQYF. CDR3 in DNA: TGCGCCAGCAGAGTGGCGTATCAAAACAGGATAAACGAGCAGTACTTC.

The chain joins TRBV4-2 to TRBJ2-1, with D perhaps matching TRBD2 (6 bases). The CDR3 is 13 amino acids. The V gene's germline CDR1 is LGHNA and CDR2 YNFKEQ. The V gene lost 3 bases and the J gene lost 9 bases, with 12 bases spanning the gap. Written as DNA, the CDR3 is TGTGCCAGCAGCCAGTTACTAGCTACTGAGCAGTTCTTC. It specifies CASSQLLATEQFF.

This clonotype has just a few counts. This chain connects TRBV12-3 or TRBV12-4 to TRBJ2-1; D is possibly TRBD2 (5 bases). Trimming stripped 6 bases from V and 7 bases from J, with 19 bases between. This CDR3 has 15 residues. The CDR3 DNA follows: TGTGCCAGCAGCCTACTAGGGCCCCTGGGGAATGAGCAGTTCTTC. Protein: CASSLLGPLGNEQFF.

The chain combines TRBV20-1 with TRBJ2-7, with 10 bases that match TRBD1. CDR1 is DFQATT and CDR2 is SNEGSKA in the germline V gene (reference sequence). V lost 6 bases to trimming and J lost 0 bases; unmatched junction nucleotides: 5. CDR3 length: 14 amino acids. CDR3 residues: CSAARDRGSYEQYF. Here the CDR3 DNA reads TGCAGTGCGGCCCGGGACAGGGGCTCCTACGAGCAGTACTTC.

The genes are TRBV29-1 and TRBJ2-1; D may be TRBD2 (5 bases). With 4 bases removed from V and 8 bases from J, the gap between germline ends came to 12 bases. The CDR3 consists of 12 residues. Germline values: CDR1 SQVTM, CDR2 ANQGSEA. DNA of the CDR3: TGCAGCGTTGTAGCTAGCTCGCATGAGCAGTTCTTC. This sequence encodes CSVVASSHEQFF.

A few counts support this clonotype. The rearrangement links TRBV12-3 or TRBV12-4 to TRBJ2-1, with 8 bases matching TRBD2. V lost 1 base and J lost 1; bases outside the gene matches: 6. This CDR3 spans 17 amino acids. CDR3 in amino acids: CASSLVVAGRSYNEQFF. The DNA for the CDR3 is TGTGCCAGCAGTTTAGTGGTAGCGGGAAGGTCCTACAATGAGCAGTTCTTC.

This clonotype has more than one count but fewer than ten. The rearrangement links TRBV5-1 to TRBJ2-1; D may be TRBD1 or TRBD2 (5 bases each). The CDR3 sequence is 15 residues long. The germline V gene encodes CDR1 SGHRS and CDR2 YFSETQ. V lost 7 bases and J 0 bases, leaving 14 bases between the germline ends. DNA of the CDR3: TGCGCCAGCCGGGGCAGGGATTTCTCCTACAATGAGCAGTTCTTC. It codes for CASRGRDFSYNEQFF.

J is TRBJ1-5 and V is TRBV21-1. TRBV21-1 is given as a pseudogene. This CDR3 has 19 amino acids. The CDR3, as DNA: TGTGCCAGCAGCAAGACTGAACCCCGGGACTCCTATAGCAATCAGCCCCAGCATTTT. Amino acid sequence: CASSKTEPRDSYSNQPQHF.

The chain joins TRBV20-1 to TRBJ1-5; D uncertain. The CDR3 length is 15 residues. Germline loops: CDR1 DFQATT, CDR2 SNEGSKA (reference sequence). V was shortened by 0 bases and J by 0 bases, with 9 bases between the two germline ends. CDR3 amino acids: CSARDGAYSNQPQHF. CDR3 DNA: TGCAGTGCTAGAGATGGCGCTTATAGCAATCAGCCCCAGCATTTT.

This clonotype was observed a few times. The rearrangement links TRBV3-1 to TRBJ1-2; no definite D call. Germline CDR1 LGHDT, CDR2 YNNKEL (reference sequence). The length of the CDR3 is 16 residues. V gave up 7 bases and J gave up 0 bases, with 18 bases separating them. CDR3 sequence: CASTESGGPTNYGYTF. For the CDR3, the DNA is TGTGCCAGCACCGAGAGCGGCGGACCCACTAACTATGGCTACACCTTC.

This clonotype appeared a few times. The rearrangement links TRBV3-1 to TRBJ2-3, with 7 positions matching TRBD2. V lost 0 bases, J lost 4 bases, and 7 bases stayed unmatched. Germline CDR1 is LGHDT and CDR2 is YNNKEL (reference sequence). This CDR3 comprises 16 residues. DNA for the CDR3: TGTGCCAGCAGCCAAGATTCGGGCGGGAGTCCAGATACGCAGTATTTT. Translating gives CASSQDSGGSPDTQYF.

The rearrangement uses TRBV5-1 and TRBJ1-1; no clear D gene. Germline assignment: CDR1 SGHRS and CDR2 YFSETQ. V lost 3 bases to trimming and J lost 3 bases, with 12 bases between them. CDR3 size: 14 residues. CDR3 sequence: CASSSPFSHTEAFF. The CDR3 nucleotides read TGCGCCAGCAGCTCTCCGTTCTCTCACACTGAAGCTTTCTTT.

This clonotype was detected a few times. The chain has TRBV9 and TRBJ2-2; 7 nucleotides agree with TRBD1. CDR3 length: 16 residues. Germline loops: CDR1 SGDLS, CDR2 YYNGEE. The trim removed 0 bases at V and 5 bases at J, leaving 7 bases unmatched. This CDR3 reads CASSVVEGAWTGELFF. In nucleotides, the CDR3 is TGTGCCAGCAGCGTAGTCGAGGGGGCATGGACCGGGGAGCTGTTTTTT.

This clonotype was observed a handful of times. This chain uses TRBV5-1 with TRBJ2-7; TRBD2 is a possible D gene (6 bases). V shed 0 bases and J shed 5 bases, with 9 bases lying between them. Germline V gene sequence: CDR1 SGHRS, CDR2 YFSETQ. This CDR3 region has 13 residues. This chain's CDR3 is CASSLVRGDEQYF. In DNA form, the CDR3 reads TGCGCCAGCAGCTTGGTGCGGGGCGACGAGCAGTACTTC.

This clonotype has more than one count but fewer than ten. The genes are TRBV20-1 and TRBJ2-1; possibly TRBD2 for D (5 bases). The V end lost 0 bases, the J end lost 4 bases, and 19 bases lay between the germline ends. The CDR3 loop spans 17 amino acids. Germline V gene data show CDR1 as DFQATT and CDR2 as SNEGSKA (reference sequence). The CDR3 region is CSARDKALAAFYNEQFF. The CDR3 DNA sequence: TGCAGTGCTAGAGATAAAGCGCTAGCTGCCTTTTACAATGAGCAGTTCTTC.

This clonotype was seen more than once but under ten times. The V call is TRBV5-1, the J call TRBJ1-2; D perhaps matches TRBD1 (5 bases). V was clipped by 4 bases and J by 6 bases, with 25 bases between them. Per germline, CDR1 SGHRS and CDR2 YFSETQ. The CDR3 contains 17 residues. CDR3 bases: TGCGCCAGCAGCCCGGCCCCGTCGACAGTTGCCAGGGATGGCTACACCTTC. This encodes CASSPAPSTVARDGYTF.

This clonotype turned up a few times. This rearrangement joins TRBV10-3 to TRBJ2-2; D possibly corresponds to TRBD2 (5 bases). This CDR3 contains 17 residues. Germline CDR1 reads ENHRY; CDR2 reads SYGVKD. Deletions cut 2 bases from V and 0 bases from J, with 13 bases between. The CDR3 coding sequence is TGTGCCATCAGTGAGCCTAGCAGAACCTCGAACACCGGGGAGCTGTTTTTT. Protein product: CAISEPSRTSNTGELFF.

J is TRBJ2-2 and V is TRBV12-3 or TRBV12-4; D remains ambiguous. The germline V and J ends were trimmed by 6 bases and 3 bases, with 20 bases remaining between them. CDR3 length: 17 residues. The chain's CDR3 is CASSSETTQHDTGELFF. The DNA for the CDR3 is TGTGCCAGCAGCTCAGAGACCACCCAGCATGACACCGGGGAGCTGTTTTTT.

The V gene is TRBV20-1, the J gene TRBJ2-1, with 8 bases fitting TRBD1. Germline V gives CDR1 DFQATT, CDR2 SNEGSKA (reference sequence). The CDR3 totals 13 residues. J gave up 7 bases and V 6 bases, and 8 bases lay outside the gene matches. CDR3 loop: CSADRGWWNEQFF. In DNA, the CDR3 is TGCAGTGCCGACAGGGGTTGGTGGAATGAGCAGTTCTTC.

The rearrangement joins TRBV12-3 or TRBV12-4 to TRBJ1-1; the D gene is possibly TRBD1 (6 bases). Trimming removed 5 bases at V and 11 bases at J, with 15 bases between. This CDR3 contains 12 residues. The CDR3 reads CASSDNRVGAFF. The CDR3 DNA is TGTGCCAGCAGTGACAACAGGGTAGGGGCTTTCTTT.

The CDR3 loop is CASSLIQGNGSYTQYF. CDR3 coding DNA: TGTGCCAGCAGCCTCATACAGGGTAACGGGAGTTATACGCAGTATTTT. This chain uses TRBV12-3 or TRBV12-4 with TRBJ2-3; either TRBD1 or TRBD2 may fit D (6 bases each). This CDR3 is 16 amino acids long. The germline V and J ends were trimmed by 6 bases and 7 bases, with 23 bases remaining between them.

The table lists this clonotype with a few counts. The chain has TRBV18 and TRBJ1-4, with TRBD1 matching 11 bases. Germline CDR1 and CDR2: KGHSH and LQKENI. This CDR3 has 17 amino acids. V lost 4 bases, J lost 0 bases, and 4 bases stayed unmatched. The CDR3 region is CASSRTGGSATNEKLFF. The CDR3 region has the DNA TGTGCCAGCTCACGGACAGGGGGCAGCGCAACTAATGAAAAACTGTTTTTT.

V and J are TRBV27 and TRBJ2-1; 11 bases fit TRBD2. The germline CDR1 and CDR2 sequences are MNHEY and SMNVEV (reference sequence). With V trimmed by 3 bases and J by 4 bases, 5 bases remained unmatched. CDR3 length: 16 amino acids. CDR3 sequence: CASSFSGLAAYNEQFF. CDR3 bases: TGTGCCAGCAGTTTCTCGGGACTAGCGGCTTACAATGAGCAGTTCTTC.

For the CDR3, the DNA is TGTGCCAGCAGCTTAGAGGGTTTCTCTAATGAAAAACTGTTTTTT. Amino acids: CASSLEGFSNEKLFF. The chain uses TRBV7-8 and TRBJ1-4; D is unclear. Trimming took off 1 base at V and 3 bases at J, with 9 bases between the two ends. CDR3 length: 15 amino acids. The germline CDR1 and CDR2 sequences are SGHVS and FQNEAQ.

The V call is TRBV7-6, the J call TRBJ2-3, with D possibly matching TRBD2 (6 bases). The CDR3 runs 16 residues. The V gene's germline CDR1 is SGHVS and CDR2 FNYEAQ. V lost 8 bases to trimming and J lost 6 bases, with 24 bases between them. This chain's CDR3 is CASGPGYPGVGDTQYF. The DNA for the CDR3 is TGTGCCAGCGGCCCCGGCTACCCGGGAGTGGGGGATACGCAGTATTTT. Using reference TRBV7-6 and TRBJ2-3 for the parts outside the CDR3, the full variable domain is GAGVSQSPRYKVTKRGQDVALRCDPISGHVSLYWYRQALGQGPEFLTYFNYEAQQDKSGLPNDRFSAERPEGSISTLTIQRTEQRDSAMYRCASGPGYPGVGDTQYFGPGTRLTVL.